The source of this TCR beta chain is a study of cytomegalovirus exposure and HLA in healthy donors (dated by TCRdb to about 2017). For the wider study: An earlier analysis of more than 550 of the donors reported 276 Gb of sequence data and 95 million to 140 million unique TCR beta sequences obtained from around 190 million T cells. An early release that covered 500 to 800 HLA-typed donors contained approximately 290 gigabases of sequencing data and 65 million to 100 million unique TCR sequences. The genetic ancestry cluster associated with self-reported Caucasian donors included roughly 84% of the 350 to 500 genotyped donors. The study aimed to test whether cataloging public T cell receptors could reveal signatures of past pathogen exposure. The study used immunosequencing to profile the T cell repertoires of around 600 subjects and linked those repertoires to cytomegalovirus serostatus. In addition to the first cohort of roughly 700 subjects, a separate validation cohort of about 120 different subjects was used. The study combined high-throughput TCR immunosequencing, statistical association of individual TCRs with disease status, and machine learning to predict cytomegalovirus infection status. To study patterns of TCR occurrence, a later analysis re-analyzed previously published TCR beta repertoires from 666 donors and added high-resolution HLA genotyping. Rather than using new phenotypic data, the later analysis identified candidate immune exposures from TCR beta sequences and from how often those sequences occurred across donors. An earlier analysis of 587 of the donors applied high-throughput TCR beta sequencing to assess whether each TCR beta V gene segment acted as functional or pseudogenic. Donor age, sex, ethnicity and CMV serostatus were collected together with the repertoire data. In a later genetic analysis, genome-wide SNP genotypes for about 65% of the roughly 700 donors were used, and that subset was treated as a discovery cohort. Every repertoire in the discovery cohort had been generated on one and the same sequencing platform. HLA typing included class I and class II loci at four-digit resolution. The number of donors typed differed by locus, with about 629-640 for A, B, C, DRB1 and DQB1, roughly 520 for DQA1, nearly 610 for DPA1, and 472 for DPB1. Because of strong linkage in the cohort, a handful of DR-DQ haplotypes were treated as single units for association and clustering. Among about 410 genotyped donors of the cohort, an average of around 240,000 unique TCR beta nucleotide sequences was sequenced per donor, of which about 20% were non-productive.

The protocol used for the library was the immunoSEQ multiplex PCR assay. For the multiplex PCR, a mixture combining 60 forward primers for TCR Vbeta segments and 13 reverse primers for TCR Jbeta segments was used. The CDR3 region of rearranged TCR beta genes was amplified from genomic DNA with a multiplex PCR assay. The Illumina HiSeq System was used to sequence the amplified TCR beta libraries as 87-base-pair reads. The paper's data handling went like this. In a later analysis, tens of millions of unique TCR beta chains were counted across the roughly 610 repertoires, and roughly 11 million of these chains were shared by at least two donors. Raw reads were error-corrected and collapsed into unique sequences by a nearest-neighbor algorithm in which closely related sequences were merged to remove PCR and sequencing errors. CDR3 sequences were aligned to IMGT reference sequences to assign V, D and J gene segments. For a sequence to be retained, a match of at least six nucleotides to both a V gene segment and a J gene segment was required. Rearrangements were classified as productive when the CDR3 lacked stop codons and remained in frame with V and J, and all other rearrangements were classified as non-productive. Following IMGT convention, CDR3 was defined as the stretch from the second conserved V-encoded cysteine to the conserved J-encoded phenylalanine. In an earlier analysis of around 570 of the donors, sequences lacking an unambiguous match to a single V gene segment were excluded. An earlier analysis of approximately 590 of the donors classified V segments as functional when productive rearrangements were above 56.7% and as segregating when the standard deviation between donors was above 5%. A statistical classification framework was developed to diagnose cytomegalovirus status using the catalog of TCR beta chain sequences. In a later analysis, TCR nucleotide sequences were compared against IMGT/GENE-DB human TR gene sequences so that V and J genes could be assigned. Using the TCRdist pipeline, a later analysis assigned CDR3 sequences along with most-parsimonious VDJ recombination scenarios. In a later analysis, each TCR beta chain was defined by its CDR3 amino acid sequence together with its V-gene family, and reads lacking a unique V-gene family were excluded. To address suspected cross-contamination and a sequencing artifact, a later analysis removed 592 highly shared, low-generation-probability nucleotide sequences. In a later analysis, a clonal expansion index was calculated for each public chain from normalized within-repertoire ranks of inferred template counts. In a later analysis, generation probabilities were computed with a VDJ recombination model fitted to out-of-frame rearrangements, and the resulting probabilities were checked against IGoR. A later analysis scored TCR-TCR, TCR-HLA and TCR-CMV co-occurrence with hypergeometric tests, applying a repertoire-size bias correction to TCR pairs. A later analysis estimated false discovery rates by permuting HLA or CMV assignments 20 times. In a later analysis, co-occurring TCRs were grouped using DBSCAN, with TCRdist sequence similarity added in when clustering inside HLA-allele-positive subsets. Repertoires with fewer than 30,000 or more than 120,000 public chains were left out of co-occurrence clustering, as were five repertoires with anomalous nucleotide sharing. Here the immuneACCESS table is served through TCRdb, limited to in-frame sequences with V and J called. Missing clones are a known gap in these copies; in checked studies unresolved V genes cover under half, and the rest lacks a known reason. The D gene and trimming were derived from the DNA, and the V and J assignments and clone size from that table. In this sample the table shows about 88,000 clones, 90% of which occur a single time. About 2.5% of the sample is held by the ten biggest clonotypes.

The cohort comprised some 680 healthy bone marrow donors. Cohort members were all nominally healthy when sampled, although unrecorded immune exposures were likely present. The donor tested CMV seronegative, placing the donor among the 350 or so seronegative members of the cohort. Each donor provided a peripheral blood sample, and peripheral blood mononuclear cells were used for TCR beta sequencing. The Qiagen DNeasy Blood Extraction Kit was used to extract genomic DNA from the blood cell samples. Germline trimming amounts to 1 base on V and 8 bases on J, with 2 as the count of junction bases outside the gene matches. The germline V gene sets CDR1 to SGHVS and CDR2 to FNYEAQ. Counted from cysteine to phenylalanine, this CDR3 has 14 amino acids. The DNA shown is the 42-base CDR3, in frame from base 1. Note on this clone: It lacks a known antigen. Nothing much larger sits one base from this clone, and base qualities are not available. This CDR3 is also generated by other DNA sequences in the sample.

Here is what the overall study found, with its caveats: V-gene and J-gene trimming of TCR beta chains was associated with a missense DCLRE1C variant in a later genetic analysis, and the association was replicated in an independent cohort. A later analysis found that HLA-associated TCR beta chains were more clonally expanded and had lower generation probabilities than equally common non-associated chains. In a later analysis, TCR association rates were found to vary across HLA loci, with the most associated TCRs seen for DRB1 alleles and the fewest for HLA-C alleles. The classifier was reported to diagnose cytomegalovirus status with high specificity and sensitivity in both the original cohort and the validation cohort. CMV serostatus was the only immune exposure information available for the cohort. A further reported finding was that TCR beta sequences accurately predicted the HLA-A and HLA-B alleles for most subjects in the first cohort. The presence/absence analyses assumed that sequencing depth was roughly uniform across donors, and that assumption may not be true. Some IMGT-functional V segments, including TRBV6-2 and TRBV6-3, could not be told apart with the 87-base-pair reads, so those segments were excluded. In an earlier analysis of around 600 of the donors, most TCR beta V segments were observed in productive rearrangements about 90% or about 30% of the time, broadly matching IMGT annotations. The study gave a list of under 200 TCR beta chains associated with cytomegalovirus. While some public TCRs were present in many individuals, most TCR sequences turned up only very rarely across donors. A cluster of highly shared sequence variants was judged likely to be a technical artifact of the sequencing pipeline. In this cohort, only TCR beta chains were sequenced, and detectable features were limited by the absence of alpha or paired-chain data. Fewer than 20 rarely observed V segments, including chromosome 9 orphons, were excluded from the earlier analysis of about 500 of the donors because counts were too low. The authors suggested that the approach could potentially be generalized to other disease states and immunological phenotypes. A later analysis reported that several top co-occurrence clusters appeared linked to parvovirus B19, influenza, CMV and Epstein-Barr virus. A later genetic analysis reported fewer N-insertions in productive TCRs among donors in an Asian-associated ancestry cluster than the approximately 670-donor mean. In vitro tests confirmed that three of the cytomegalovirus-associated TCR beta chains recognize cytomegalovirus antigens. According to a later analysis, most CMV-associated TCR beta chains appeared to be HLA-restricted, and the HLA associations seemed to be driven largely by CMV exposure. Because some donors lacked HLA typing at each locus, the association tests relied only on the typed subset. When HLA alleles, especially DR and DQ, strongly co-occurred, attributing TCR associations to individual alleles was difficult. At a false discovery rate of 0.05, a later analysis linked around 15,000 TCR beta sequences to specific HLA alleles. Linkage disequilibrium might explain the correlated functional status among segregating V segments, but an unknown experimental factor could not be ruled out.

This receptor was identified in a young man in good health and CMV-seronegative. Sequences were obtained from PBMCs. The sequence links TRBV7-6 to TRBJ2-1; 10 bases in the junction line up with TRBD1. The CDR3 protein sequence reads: CASSLGTGGDEQFF. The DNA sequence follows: TGTGCCAGCAGCTTAGGGACAGGGGGGGATGAGCAGTTCTTC.